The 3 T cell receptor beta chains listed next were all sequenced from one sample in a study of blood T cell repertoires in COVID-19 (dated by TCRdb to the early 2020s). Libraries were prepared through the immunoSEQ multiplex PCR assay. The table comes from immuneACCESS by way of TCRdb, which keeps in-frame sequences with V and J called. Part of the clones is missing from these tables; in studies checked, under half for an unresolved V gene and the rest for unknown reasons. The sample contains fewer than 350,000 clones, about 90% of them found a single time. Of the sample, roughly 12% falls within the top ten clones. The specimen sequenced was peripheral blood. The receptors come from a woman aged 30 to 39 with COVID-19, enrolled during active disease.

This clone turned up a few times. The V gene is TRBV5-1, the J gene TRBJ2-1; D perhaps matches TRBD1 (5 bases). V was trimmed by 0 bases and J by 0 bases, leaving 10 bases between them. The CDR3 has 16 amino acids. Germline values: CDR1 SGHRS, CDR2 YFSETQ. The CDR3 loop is CASSLAVQGSYNEQFF. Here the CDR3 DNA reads TGCGCCAGCAGCTTGGCTGTGCAGGGCTCCTACAATGAGCAGTTCTTC.

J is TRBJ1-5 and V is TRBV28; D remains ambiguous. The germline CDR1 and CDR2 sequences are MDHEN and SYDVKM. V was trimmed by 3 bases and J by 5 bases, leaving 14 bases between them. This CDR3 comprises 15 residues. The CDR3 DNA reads TGTGCCAGCAGTTTGCGAGTTTCGGGGTATCAGCCCCAGCATTTT. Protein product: CASSLRVSGYQPQHF.

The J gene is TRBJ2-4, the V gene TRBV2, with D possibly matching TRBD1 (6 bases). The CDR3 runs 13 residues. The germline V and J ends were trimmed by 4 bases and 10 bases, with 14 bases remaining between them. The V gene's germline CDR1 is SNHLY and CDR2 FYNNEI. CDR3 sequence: CASSVDGGLIQYF. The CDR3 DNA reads TGTGCCAGCAGTGTGGATGGGGGCTTAATTCAGTACTTC.